Listed here are 22 T cell receptor beta chains from one sample, sequenced in a study of T cell changes during pregnancy in multiple sclerosis. The repertoire was sequenced with immunoSEQ multiplex PCR; TCRdb's copy has only in-frame clones and lacks some. Among some 80,000 clones, about 94% were seen once, and the ten largest hold 2.5%. Sample: peripheral blood, taken in the third trimester of pregnancy. The source of these receptors is a female donor with multiple sclerosis, enrolled in a pregnancy study.

The chain uses TRBV6-1 and TRBJ1-1, with D possibly matching TRBD1 (5 bases). This CDR3 region has 13 residues. V was clipped by 5 bases and J by 4 bases, with 11 bases between them. The germline gives CDR1 MNHNS, CDR2 SASEGT. DNA for the CDR3: TGTGCCAGCAGTAGCTCAGGGTCCACTGAAGCTTTCTTT. Its protein is CASSSSGSTEAFF.

This clone came up once. The chain has TRBV9 and TRBJ1-1; D unresolved. The length of the CDR3 is 16 residues. Germline CDR1 and CDR2: SGDLS and YYNGEE. V lost 4 bases and J lost 3, with 19 bases in between. The CDR3 DNA follows: TGTGCCAGCAGCCGCAACCCCTCCGGGGTCGACACTGAAGCTTTCTTT. This codes for CASSRNPSGVDTEAFF.

The V gene is TRBV27, the J gene TRBJ2-5, with no clear D. Germline V gene sequence: CDR1 MNHEY, CDR2 SMNVEV (reference sequence). V shed 5 bases and J shed 9 bases, with 16 bases lying between them. The CDR3 extends over 13 amino acids. The CDR3 is CASSPGLSNPQYF. The CDR3 nucleotides read TGTGCCAGCAGTCCCGGGTTATCGAATCCCCAGTACTTC.

The rearrangement links TRBV10-1 to TRBJ2-1; perhaps TRBD2 as D (6 bases). This CDR3 comprises 13 residues. V shed 3 bases and J shed 7 bases, with 10 bases lying between them. CDR1 and CDR2 from the germline V gene are WNHNN and SYGVQD (reference sequence). For the CDR3, the DNA is TGCGCCAGCAGTGAAGGCGCGGGGAATGAGCAGTTCTTC. Protein product: CASSEGAGNEQFF.

The chain couples TRBV11-2 to TRBJ2-7; 11 nucleotides agree with TRBD1. J lost 4 bases, V lost 6 bases, and 8 bases had no gene match. The CDR3 has 15 residues. CDR1 SGHAT and CDR2 FQNNGV come from the germline V gene. CDR3 in DNA: TGTGCCAGCAGAAAGATTGGGGACAGGGGGTACGAGCAGTACTTC. This translates into CASRKIGDRGYEQYF. The full variable domain, completed using reference TRBV11-2 and TRBJ2-7, is EAGVAQSPRYKIIEKRQSVAFWCNPISGHATLYWYQQILGQGPKLLIQFQNNGVVDDSQLPKDRFSAERLKGVDSTLKIQPAKLEDSAVYLCASRKIGDRGYEQYFGPGTRLTVT.

The chain uses TRBV11-3 and TRBJ1-1, with a weak D call TRBD1 (6 bases). The CDR3 contains 14 residues. Trimming pared 3 bases from V and 2 bases from J, leaving 10 bases between. The germline gives CDR1 SGHNT, CDR2 YENEEA. The CDR3 region has the DNA TGTGCCAGCAGCTTGGGCAGGGGAAACACTGAAGCTTTCTTT. It yields the protein CASSLGRGNTEAFF. The full variable domain, its missing parts supplied by reference TRBV11-3 and TRBJ1-1, is EAGVVQSPRYKIIEKKQPVAFWCNPISGHNTLYWYLQNLGQGPELLIRYENEEAVDDSQLPKDRFSAERLKGVDSTLKIQPAELGDSAVYLCASSLGRGNTEAFFGQGTRLTVV.

This chain links TRBV19 with TRBJ1-2, with D possibly matching TRBD1 (6 bases). CDR3 size: 12 residues. Germline CDR1 reads LNHDA; CDR2 reads SQIVND (reference sequence). Trimming left V 10 bases short and J 4 bases short, with 13 bases between. The DNA for the CDR3 is TGTGCCACAGGCAGGACAGTCTATGGCTACACCTTC. As protein: CATGRTVYGYTF.

This rearrangement joins TRBV27 to TRBJ1-2; D remains unclear. The CDR3 is 12 residues long. V was shortened by 7 bases and J by 1 base, with 7 bases between the two germline ends. In germline, CDR1 is MNHEY, CDR2 SMNVEV (reference sequence). Here the CDR3 reads CASMADNYGYTF. CDR3 in DNA: TGTGCCAGCATGGCGGATAACTATGGCTACACCTTC.

The V call is TRBV7-9, the J call TRBJ2-3, with TRBD1 matching 10 bases. V shed 5 bases and J 2 bases; nucleotides not matched to a gene: 7. Germline CDR1 SEHNR, CDR2 FQNEAQ (reference sequence). The CDR3 spans 16 residues. The CDR3 protein is CASSPRTGGNTDTQYF. Here the CDR3 DNA reads TGTGCCAGCAGCCCGCGGACAGGGGGTAACACAGATACGCAGTATTTT. Filled out from reference TRBV7-9 and TRBJ2-3, the complete variable domain reads DTGVSQNPRHKITKRGQNVTFRCDPISEHNRLYWYRQTLGQGPEFLTYFQNEAQLEKSRLLSDRFSAERPKGSFSTLEIQRTEQGDSAMYLCASSPRTGGNTDTQYFGPGTRLTVL.

The chain recombines TRBV2 with TRBJ2-7; TRBD2 agrees at 10 bases. Germline CDR1 reads SNHLY; CDR2 reads FYNNEI. After removal of 3 bases from V and 2 bases from J, the junction contained 4 bases not matched to a gene. The CDR3 has 15 residues. For the CDR3, the DNA is TGTGCCAGCAGTGATACTAGCGGGGTAACCTACGAGCAGTACTTC. This sequence encodes CASSDTSGVTYEQYF.

The J gene is TRBJ1-1, the V gene TRBV5-1; no clear D. The V end was cut by 0 bases, the J end by 3 bases, with 9 bases between. Germline V CDR1 and CDR2: SGHRS, YFSETQ. This CDR3 contains 14 residues. The DNA of the CDR3 is TGCGCCAGCAGCTTGGACGGGTTTGACACTGAAGCTTTCTTT. Amino acid sequence: CASSLDGFDTEAFF.

The chain couples TRBV6-5 to TRBJ1-3; TRBD1 matches 8 bases. The CDR3 has 15 amino acids. Per the germline V gene, CDR1 is MNHEY and CDR2 is SVGAGI. J gave up 8 bases and V 8 bases, and 14 bases lay outside the gene matches. The CDR3, as DNA: TGTGCCAGCCGGGGACAGGACCCACCCGAATACACCATATATTTT. This translates into CASRGQDPPEYTIYF.

The chain combines TRBV7-2 with TRBJ2-1; tentatively, D is TRBD2 (6 bases). Germline loops: CDR1 SGHTA, CDR2 FQGNSA. The CDR3 extends over 11 amino acids. Trimming stripped 2 bases from V and 13 bases from J, with 9 bases between. CDR3 sequence: CASSLRGGQFF. DNA of the CDR3: TGTGCCAGCAGCTTACGGGGAGGTCAGTTCTTC.

J is TRBJ1-1 and V is TRBV7-9; D unresolved. Trimming left V 5 bases short and J 0 bases short, with 10 bases between. This CDR3 is 14 amino acids long. Germline assignment: CDR1 SEHNR and CDR2 FQNEAQ (reference sequence). CDR3 DNA: TGTGCCAGCAGCGCAGGCTTCATGAACACTGAAGCTTTCTTT. This sequence encodes CASSAGFMNTEAFF.

V and J are TRBV10-3 and TRBJ2-5; D is unresolved. Between the trimmed V and J ends, which lost 4 bases and 4 bases, there was a span of 7 bases. The CDR3 spans 12 residues. Germline CDR1 reads ENHRY; CDR2 reads SYGVKD. Written as DNA, the CDR3 is TGTGCCATCAGTGCATCAGGAGAGACCCAGTACTTC. It encodes CAISASGETQYF.

V is TRBV6-6 and J is TRBJ2-3; TRBD2 aligns across 10 bases. V shed 6 bases, J shed 2 bases, and the junction held 5 bases outside the gene matches. Germline assignment: CDR1 MNHNY and CDR2 SVGAGI (reference sequence). This CDR3 is built from 15 residues. The CDR3 nucleotides are TGTGCCAGCAGGTCTAGCGGGGGTTCCACAGATACGCAGTATTTT. Amino acids: CASRSSGGSTDTQYF.

The V gene is TRBV6-5, the J gene TRBJ1-1; D possibly corresponds to TRBD1 (6 bases). The germline V gene encodes CDR1 MNHEY and CDR2 SVGAGI. The CDR3 runs 15 residues. The V gene lost 6 bases and the J gene lost 3 bases, with 17 bases spanning the gap. The CDR3 reads CASRTSSGGHTEAFF. As DNA, the CDR3 is TGTGCCAGCAGAACCAGCAGCGGGGGGCACACTGAAGCTTTCTTT.

The gene calls are TRBV9 and TRBJ1-1, with no clear D. Germline V lookup: CDR1 SGDLS, CDR2 YYNGEE. CDR3 length: 15 residues. V was pared by 0 bases and J by 3 bases, with 12 bases between. The CDR3, as DNA: TGTGCCAGCAGCGTAGACCCCGTCCGGGACACTGAAGCTTTCTTT. It is translated as CASSVDPVRDTEAFF.

The gene calls are TRBV19 and TRBJ1-2, with D perhaps matching TRBD1 (5 bases). The V gene's germline CDR1 is LNHDA and CDR2 SQIVND (reference sequence). The ends were cut back, 2 bases at V and 9 bases at J, with 13 bases in the middle. The CDR3 extends over 13 amino acids. CDR3 region: CASSISEDKSYTF. In DNA, the CDR3 is TGTGCCAGTAGTATATCTGAGGACAAGAGCTACACCTTC.

The genes are TRBV5-1 and TRBJ1-1; no reliable D call. CDR3 size: 15 residues. Germline lookup yields CDR1 SGHRS and CDR2 YFSETQ. The germline V and J ends were trimmed by 0 bases and 5 bases, with 14 bases remaining between them. The CDR3 protein is CASSLVLGGGTEAFF. In DNA form, the CDR3 reads TGCGCCAGCAGCTTGGTTCTGGGAGGCGGGACTGAAGCTTTCTTT.

This rearrangement joins TRBV4-1 to TRBJ2-2; a possible D gene is TRBD2 (7 bases). V lost 0 bases and J 6 bases, leaving 17 bases between the germline ends. CDR1 is MGHRA, CDR2 YSYEKL, per germline. There are 17 residues in the CDR3. The CDR3 DNA reads as TGCGCCAGCAGCCAAGATCCCGGACTAGAGGGGGCCGGGGAGCTGTTTTTT. This encodes CASSQDPGLEGAGELFF.

The V call is TRBV21-1, the J call TRBJ2-1; TRBD2 reflects the table's D call only, with no check against the DNA. TRBV21-1 corresponds to a pseudogene. The CDR3 consists of 15 residues. The CDR3 DNA sequence: TGTGCCAGCAGCTCAAACCGTGACTCCCCGAGTGAGCAGTTCTTC. Translation gives CASSSNRDSPSEQFF.